What follows are 2 T cell receptor beta chains derived from one specimen sequenced in a study of T cell responses to AZD1222 COVID-19 vaccine. The data were produced by immunoSEQ multiplex PCR, yet TCRdb's version contains in-frame clones alone and is incomplete. The table includes over 120,000 clones, approximately 85% detected once. Sequenced material: peripheral blood, taken on day 0 of AZD1222 vaccination. These receptors all stem from an adult in good health.

The chain uses TRBV28 and TRBJ1-5; no clear D. V was trimmed by 8 bases and J by 3 bases, leaving 11 bases between them. CDR3 length equals 13 residues. Germline CDR1 is MDHEN and CDR2 is SYDVKM. The chain's CDR3 is CASGSGLNQPQHF. The CDR3 coding sequence is TGTGCCAGCGGAAGCGGCCTCAATCAGCCCCAGCATTTT.

The chain is built from TRBV2 and TRBJ2-7; the match to TRBD1 covers 7 bases. This CDR3 has 14 amino acids. Trimming cost V 4 bases and J 2 bases; bases outside gene matches: 5. Germline assignment: CDR1 SNHLY and CDR2 FYNNEI. CDR3 coding DNA: TGTGCCAGCAGTGGGCGACAGGGTACCTACGAGCAGTACTTC. It specifies CASSGRQGTYEQYF.